Below, one T cell receptor (beta chain) is given with its context. Its antigen is undetermined. Dosing: nivolumab 3 mg/kg IV, weeks 1, 4, 7, 10, then every two weeks to week 26. Sequenced by immunoSEQ multiplex PCR; TCRdb stores in-frame clones only, minus some. The repertoire has fewer than 95,000 clones, more than 80% of them found once; the top ten carry approximately 2.2%. The data are from a study of ipilimumab plus nivolumab after autologous stem cell transplantation. Study overall: DLBCL patients had primary refractory or relapsed disease. Study results and limitations: Per the authors, repertoire, Treg and microbiota data justify further study.

Per germline, CDR1 ENHRY and CDR2 SYGVKD. J gave up 6 bases and V 6 bases, and 3 bases lay outside the gene matches. CDR3 length: 13 residues. The material was PBMCs, obtained in a trial of ipilimumab plus nivolumab as post-transplant consolidation. This clonotype originated in a male donor with diffuse large B-cell lymphoma. The chain has TRBV10-3 and TRBJ1-4; 8 nucleotides line up with TRBD1. The CDR3 spells CAISGQGDEKLFF. The CDR3 DNA sequence: TGTGCCATCAGCGGACAGGGAGATGAAAAACTGTTTTTT.